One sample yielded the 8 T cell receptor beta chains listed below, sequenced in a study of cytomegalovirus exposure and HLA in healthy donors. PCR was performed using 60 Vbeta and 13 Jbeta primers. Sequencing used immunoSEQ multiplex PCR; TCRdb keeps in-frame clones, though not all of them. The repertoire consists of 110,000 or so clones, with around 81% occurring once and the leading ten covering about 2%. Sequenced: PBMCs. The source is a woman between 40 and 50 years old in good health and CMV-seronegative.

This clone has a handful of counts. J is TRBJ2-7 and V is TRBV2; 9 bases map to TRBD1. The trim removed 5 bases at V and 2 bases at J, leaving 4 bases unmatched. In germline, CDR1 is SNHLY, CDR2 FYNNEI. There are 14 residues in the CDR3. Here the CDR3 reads CASSKGQGPYEQYF. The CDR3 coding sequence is TGTGCCAGCAGTAAGGGACAGGGACCCTACGAGCAGTACTTC.

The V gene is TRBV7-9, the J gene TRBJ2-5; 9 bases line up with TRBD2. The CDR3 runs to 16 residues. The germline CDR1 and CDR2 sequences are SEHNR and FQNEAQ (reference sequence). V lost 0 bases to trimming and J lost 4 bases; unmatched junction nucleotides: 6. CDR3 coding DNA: TGTGCCAGCAGCTTAGCAGGCGGGAGGGCCCTAGAGACCCAGTACTTC. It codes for CASSLAGGRALETQYF.

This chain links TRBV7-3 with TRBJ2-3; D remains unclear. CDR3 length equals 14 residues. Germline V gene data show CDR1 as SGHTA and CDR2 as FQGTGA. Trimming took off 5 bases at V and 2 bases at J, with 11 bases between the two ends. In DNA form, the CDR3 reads TGTGCCAGCAGCCCCACAGTACCCACAGATACGCAGTATTTT. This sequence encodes CASSPTVPTDTQYF.

The CDR3 coding sequence is TGTGCCAGTATAGTAGGGGGCACTGAAGCTTTCTTT. Protein: CASIVGGTEAFF. This chain uses TRBV19 with TRBJ1-1; TRBD1 might be the D (6 bases). Between the trimmed V and J ends, which lost 7 bases and 4 bases, there was a span of 10 bases. Germline V gene sequence: CDR1 LNHDA, CDR2 SQIVND (reference sequence). CDR3 size: 12 residues.

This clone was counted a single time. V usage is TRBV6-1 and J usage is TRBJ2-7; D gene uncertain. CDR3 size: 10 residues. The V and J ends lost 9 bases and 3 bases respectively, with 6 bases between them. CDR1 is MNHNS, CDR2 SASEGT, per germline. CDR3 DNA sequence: TGTGCCAGTCAGAACTACGAGCAGTACTTC. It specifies CASQNYEQYF.

The CDR3 sequence: CASSKRTKNIQYF. Here the CDR3 DNA reads TGTGCCAGCAGCAAGAGGACCAAAAACATTCAGTACTTC. This chain links TRBV7-2 with TRBJ2-4; unclear D gene. The CDR3 is 13 residues long. Trimming cost V 5 bases and J 2 bases, with 7 bases left between them. CDR1 and CDR2 (germline): SGHTA, FQGNSA.

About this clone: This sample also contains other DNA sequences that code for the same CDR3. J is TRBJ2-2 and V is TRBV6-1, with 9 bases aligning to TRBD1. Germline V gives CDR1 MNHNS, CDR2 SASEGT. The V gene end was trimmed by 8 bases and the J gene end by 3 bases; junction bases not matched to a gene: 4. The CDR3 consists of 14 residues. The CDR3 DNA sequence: TGTGCCAGCCGGACAGGGGCAGACACCGGGGAGCTGTTTTTT. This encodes CASRTGADTGELFF.

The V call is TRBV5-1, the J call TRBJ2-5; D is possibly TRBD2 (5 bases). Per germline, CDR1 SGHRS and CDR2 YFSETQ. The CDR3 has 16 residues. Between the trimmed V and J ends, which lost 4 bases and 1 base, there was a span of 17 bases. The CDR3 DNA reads TGCGCCAGCAGCCTCCAACCAGAGGGCCTCCAAGAGACCCAGTACTTC. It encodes CASSLQPEGLQETQYF.